This T cell receptor (beta chain) comes out of a study of blood T cell repertoires in COVID-19. CDR3 length: 13 amino acids. Germline V gene data show CDR1 as MNHGY and CDR2 as SVAAGI. Deletions cut 5 bases from V and 1 base from J, with 8 bases between. Original processing notes: Reference gene primer amplification in the assay estimated nucleated cell counts. Using immunoSEQ multiplex PCR, the repertoire was profiled, and TCRdb retains in-frame clones only, with some absent. V, J and clone size derive from that table, while D and trimming were established from the DNA sequence. The table lists about 53,000 clones, almost 85% of them singletons, with 13% to 15% in the top ten.

The chain uses TRBV6-9 and TRBJ1-1; D ambiguous. The sample was peripheral blood. This receptor was obtained from a human donor in a cohort sampled during active COVID-19. The CDR3 here is CASSTSKNTEAFF. CDR3 DNA sequence: TGTGCCAGCAGTACGAGTAAGAACACTGAAGCTTTCTTT.